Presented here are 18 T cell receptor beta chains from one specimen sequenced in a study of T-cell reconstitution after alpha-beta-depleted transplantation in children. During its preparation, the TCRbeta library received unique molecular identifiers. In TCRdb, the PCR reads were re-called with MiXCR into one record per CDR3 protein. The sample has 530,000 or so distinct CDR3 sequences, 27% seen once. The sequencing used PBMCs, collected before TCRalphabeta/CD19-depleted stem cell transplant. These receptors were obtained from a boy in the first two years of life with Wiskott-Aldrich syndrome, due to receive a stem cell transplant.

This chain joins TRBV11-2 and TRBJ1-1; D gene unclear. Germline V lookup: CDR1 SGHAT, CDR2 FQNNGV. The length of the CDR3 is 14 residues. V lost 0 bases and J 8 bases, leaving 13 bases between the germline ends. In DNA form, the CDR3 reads TGTGCCAGCAGCTTAGAGCCTCGGACGGTAGAAGCTTTCTTT. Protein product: CASSLEPRTVEAFF.

CDR3 sequence: CASSSRMAGAMDTQYF. As DNA, the CDR3 is TGCGCCAGCAGCTCCCGAATGGCCGGGGCAATGGATACGCAGTATTTT. The chain employs TRBV5-1 and TRBJ2-3; D may correspond to TRBD1 or TRBD2 (5 bases each). The CDR3 extends over 16 amino acids. In germline, CDR1 is SGHRS, CDR2 YFSETQ. The germline V and J ends were trimmed by 3 bases and 6 bases, with 20 bases remaining between them.

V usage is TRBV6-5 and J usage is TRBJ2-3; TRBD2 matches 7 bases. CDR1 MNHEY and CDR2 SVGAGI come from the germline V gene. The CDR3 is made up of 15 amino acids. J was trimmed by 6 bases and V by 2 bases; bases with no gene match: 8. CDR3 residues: CASSYGGSGSDTQYF. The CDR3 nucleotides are TGTGCCAGCAGTTACGGCGGTAGCGGGTCTGATACGCAGTATTTT.

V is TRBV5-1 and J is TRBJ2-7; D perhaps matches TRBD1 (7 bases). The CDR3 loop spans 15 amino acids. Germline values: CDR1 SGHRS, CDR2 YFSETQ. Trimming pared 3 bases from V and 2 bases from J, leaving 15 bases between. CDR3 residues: CASSSTGDRPYEQYF. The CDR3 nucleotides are TGCGCCAGCAGCTCCACGGGGGACAGACCCTACGAGCAGTACTTC.

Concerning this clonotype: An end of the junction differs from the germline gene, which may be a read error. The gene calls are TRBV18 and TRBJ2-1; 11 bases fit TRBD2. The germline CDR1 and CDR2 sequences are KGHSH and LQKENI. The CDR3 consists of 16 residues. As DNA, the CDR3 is TGTGCCAGCTCTCCACTACACGGGACTAGCGGCAATGAGCAGTTCTTC. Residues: CASSPLHGTSGNEQFF.

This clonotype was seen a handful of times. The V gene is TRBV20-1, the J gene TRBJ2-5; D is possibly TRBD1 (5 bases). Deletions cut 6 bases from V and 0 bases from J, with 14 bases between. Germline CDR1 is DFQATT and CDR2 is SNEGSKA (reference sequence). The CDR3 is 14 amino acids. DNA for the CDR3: TGCAGTGCAAAGAAGACAGTCTACCAAGAGACCCAGTACTTC. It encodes CSAKKTVYQETQYF.

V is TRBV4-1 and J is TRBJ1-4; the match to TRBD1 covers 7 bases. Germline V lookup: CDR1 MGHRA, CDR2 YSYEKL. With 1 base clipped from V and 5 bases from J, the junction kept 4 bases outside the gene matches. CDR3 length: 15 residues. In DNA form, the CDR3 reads TGCGCCAGCAGCCAAGTGACAGGGCTAAATGAAAAACTGTTTTTT. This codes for CASSQVTGLNEKLFF.

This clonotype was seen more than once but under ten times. Here the CDR3 DNA reads TGTGCCAGCTCACCTGACGCTAAAGATACGCAGTATTTT. Translation gives CASSPDAKDTQYF. V gene TRBV18 combines with J gene TRBJ2-3; D uncertain. V lost 3 bases and J 5 bases, leaving 9 bases between the germline ends. This CDR3 spans 13 amino acids. The germline V gene has CDR1 KGHSH and CDR2 LQKENI.

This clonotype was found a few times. The CDR3 is CASEPLTGEQFF. Written as DNA, the CDR3 is TGTGCTAGCGAACCATTAACCGGTGAGCAGTTCTTC. The V call is TRBV13, the J call TRBJ2-1, with D possibly matching TRBD2 (5 bases). This CDR3 spans 12 amino acids. The germline CDR1 and CDR2 sequences are PRHDT and FYEKMQ (reference sequence).

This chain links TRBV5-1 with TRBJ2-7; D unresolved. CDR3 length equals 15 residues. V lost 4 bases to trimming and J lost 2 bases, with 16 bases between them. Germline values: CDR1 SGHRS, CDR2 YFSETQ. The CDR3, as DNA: TGCGCCAGCAGCCTCTCCCCGATGCGCGCCTACGAGCAGTACTTC. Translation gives CASSLSPMRAYEQYF.

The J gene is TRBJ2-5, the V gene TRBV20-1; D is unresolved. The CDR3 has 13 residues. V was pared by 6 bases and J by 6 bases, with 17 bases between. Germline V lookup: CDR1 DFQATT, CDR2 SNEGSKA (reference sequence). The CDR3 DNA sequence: TGCAGTGCCCCAAACGCAGGCGTCCAGACCCAGTACTTC. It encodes CSAPNAGVQTQYF.

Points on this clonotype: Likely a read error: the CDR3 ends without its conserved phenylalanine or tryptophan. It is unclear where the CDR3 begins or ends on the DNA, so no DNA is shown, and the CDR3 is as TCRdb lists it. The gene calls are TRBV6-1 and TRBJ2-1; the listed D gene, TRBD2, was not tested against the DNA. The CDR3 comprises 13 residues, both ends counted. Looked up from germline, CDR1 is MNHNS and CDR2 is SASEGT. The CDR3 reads CASSETSGSLCGL.

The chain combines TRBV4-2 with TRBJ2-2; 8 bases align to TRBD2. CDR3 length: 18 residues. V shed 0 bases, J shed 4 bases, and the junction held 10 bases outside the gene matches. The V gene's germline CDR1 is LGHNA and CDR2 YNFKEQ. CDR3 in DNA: TGTGCCAGCAGCCAAGAATTCGGGCTAGCGGGTTCCACCGGGGAGCTGTTTTTT. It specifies CASSQEFGLAGSTGELFF.

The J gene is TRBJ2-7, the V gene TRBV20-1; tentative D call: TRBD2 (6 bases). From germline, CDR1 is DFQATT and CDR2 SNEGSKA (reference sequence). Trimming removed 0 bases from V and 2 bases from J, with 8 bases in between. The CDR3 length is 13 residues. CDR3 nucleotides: TGCAGTGCTAGAGAGGGCGGGACCTACGAGCAGTACTTC. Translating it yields CSAREGGTYEQYF.

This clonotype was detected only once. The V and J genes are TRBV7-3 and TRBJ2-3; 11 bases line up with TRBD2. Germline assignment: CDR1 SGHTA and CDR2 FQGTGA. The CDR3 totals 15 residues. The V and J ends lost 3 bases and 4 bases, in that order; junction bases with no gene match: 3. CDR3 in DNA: TGTGCCAGCAGCTTCGGGACTAGCGGCCCAGATACGCAGTATTTT. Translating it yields CASSFGTSGPDTQYF.

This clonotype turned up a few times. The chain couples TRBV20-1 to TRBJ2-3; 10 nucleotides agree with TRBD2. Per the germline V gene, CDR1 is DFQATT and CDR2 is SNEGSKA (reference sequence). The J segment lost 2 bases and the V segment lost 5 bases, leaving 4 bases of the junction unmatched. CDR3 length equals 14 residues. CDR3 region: CSASLAGDTDTQYF. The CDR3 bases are TGCAGTGCTTCGCTAGCGGGAGACACAGATACGCAGTATTTT.

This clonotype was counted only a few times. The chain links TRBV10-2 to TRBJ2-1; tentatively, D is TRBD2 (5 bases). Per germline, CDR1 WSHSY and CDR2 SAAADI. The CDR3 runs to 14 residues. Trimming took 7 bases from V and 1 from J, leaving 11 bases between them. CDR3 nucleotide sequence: TGCGCCAGCACTAGGACTGCTTCCTACAATGAGCAGTTCTTC. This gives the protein CASTRTASYNEQFF.

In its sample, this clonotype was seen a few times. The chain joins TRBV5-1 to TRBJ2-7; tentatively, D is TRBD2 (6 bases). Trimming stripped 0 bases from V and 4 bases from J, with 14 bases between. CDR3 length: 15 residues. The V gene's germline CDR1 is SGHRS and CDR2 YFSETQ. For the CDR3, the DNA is TGCGCCAGCAGCTTGGGTCTAGCGAAGACATACGAGCAGTACTTC. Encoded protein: CASSLGLAKTYEQYF.